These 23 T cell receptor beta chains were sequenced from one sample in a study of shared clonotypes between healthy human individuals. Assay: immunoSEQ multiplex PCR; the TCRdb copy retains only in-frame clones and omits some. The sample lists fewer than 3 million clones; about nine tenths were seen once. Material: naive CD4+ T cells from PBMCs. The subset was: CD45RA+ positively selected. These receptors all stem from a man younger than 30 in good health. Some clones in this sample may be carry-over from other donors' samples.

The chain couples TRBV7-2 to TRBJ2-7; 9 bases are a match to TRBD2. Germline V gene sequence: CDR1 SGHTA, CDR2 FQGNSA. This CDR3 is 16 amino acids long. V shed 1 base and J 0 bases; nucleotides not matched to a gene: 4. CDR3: CASSLGLAGTSYEQYF. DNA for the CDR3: TGTGCCAGCAGCTTAGGGCTAGCGGGGACCTCCTACGAGCAGTACTTC.

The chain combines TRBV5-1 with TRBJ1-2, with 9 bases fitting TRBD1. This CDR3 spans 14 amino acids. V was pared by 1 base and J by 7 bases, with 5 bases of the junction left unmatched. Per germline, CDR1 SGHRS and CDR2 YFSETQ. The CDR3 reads CASSLLTGGLGYTF. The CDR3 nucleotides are TGCGCCAGCAGCTTGCTGACAGGGGGTCTTGGCTACACCTTC.

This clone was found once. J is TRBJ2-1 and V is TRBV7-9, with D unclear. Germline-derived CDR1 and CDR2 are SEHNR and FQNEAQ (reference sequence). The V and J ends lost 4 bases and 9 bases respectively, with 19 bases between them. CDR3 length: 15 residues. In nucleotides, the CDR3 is TGTGCCAGCAGCTCCTGGGCCAGCCTGGGCAGTGAGCAGTTCTTC. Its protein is CASSSWASLGSEQFF.

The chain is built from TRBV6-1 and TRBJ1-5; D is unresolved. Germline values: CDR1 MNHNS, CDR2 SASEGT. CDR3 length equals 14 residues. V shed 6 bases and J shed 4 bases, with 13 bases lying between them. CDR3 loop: CASRNREKNQPQHF. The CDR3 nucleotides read TGTGCCAGCAGGAATAGGGAGAAAAATCAGCCCCAGCATTTT.

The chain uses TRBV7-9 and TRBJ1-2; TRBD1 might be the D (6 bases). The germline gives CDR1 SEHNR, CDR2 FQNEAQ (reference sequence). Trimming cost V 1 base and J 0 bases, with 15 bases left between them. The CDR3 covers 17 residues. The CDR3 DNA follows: TGTGCCAGCAGCTTAGGGGGCAGGGGAGGCACTAACTATGGCTACACCTTC. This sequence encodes CASSLGGRGGTNYGYTF.

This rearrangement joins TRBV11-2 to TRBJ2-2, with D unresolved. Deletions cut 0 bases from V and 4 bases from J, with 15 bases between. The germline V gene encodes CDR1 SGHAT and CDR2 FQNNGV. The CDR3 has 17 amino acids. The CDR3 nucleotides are TGTGCCAGCAGCTTAGACATGGCAGGCACGAGCACCGGGGAGCTGTTTTTT. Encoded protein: CASSLDMAGTSTGELFF.

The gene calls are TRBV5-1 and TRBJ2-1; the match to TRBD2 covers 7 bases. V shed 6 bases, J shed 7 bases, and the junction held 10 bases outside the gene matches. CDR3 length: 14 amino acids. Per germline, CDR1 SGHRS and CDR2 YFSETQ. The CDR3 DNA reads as TGCGCCAGCAATAAGCGGGGTAACGGAAATGAGCAGTTCTTC. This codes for CASNKRGNGNEQFF.

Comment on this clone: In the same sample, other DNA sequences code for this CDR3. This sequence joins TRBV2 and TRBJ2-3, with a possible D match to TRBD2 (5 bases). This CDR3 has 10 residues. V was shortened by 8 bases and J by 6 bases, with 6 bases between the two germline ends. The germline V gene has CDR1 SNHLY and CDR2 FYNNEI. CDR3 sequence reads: CASRTDTQYF. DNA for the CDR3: TGTGCCAGCCGGACTGATACGCAGTATTTT.

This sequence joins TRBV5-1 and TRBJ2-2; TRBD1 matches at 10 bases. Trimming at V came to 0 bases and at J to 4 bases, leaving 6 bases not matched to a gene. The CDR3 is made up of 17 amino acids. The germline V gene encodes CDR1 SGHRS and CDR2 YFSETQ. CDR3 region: CASSLAGGTGATGELFF. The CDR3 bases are TGCGCCAGCAGCTTGGCCGGGGGGACAGGGGCCACCGGGGAGCTGTTTTTT.

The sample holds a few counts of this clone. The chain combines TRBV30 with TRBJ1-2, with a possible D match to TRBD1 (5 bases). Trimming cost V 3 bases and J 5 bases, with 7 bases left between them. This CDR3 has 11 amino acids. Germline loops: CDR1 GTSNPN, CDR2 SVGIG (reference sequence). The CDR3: CAWRTDYGYTF. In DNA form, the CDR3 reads TGTGCCTGGAGGACAGATTATGGCTACACCTTC.

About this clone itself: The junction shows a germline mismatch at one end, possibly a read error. The CDR3: CASSQPLQRAGEEF. Written as DNA, the CDR3 is TGCGCCAGCAGCCAACCCTTACAAAGAGCGGGAGAGGAATTC. The V gene is TRBV4-1, the J gene TRBJ2-7; 8 bases map to TRBD2. This CDR3 has 14 amino acids. The germline V gene encodes CDR1 MGHRA and CDR2 YSYEKL.

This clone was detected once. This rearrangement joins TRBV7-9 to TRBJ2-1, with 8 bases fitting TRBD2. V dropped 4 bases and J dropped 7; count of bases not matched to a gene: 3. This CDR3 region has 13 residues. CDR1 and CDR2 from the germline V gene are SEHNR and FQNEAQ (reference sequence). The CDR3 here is CASSSLAVNEQFF. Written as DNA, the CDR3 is TGTGCCAGCAGCTCACTAGCGGTAAATGAGCAGTTCTTC.

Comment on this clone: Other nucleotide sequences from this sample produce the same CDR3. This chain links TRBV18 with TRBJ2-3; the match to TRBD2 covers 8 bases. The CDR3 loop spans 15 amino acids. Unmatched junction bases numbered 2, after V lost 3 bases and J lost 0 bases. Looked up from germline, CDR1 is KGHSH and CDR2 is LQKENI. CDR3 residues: CASSPPSGSTDTQYF. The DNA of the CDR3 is TGTGCCAGCTCACCGCCTAGCGGGAGCACAGATACGCAGTATTTT. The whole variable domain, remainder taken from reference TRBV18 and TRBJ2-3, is NAGVMQNPRHLVRRRGQEARLRCSPMKGHSHVYWYRQLPEEGLKFMVYLQKENIIDESGMPKERFSAEFPKEGPSILRIQQVVRGDSAAYFCASSPPSGSTDTQYFGPGTRLTVL.

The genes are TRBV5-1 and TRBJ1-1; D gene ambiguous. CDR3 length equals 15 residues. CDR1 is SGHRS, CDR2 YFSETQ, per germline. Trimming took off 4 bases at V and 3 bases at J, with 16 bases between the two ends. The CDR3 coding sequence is TGCGCCAGCAGCACTCTAGTCGGAGGGCACACTGAAGCTTTCTTT. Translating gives CASSTLVGGHTEAFF.

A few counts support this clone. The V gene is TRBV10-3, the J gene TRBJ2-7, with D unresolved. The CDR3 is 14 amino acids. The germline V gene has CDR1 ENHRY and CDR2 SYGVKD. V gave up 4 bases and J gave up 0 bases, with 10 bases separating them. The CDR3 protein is CAISADGNSYEQYF. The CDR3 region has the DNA TGTGCCATCAGTGCCGATGGGAACTCCTACGAGCAGTACTTC.

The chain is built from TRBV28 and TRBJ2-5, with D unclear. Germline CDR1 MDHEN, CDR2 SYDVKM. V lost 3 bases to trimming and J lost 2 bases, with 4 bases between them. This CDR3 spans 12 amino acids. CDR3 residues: CASSFLQETQYF. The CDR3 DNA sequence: TGTGCCAGCAGTTTTCTTCAAGAGACCCAGTACTTC.

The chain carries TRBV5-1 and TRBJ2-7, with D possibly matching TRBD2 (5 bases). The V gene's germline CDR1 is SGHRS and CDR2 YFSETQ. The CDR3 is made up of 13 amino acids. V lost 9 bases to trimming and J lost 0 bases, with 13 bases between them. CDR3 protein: CATSLAGSYEQYF. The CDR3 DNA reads TGCGCCACCTCACTGGCGGGCTCCTACGAGCAGTACTTC. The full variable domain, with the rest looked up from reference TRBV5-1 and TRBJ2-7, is KAGVTQTPRYLIKTRGQQVTLSCSPISGHRSVSWYQQTPGQGLQFLFEYFSETQRNKGNFPGRFSGRQFSNSRSEMNVSTLELGDSALYLCATSLAGSYEQYFGPGTRLTVT.

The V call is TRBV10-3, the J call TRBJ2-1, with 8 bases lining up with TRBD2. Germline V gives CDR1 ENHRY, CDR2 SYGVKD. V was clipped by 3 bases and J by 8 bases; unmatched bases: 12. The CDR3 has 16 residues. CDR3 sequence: CAISDRSGSPGDEQFF. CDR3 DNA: TGTGCCATCAGTGATAGAAGCGGGAGTCCGGGGGATGAGCAGTTCTTC.

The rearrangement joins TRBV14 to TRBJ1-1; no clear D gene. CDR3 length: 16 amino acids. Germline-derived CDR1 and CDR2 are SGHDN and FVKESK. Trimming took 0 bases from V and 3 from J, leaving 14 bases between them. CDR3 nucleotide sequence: TGTGCCAGCAGCCAAGATCAAGGAGAGACCTACACTGAAGCTTTCTTT. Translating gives CASSQDQGETYTEAFF.

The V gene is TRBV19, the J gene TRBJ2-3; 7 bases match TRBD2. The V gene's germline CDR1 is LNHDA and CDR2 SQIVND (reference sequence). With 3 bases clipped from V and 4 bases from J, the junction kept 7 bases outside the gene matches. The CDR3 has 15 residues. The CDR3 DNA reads TGTGCCAGTAGTATTCTCCCGGCGGGGGCAGATACGCAGTATTTT. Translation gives CASSILPAGADTQYF.

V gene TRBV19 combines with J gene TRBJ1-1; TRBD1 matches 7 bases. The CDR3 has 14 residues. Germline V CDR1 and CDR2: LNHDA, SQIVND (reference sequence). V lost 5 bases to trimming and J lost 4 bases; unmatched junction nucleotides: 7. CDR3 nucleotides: TGTGCCAGTAGTGCAGGGGGGAGCATCACTGAAGCTTTCTTT. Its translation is CASSAGGSITEAFF.

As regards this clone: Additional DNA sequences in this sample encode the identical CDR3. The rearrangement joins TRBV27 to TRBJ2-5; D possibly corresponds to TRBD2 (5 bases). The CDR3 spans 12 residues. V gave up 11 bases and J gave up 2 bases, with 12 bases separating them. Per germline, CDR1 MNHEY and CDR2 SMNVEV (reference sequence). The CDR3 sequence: CASGLLQETQYF. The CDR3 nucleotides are TGTGCCTCAGGACTTTTGCAAGAGACCCAGTACTTC.

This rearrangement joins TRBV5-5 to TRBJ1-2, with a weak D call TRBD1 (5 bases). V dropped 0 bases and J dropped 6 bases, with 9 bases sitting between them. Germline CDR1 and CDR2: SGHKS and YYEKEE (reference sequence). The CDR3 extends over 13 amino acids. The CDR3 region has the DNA TGTGCCAGCAGCTTGGCCGCCAGGGATGGCTACACCTTC. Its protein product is CASSLAARDGYTF.